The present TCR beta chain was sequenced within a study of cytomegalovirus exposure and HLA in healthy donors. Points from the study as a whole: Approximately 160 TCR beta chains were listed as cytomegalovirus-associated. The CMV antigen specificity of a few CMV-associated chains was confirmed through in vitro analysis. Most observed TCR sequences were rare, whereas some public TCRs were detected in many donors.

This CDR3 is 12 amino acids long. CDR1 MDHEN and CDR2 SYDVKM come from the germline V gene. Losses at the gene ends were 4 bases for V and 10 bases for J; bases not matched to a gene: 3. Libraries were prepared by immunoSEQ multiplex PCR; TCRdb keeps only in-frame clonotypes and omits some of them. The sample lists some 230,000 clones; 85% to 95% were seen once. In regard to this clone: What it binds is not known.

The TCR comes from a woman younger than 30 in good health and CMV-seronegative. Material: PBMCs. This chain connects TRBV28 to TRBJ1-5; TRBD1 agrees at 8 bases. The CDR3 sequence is CASSSDRAPQHF. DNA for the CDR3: TGTGCCAGCAGTTCGGACAGGGCTCCCCAGCATTTT. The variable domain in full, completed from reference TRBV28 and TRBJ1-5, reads DVKVTQSSRYLVKRTGEKVFLECVQDMDHENMFWYRQDPGLGLRLIYFSYDVKMKEKGDIPEGYSVSREKKERFSLILESASTNQTSMYLCASSSDRAPQHFGDGTRLSIL.